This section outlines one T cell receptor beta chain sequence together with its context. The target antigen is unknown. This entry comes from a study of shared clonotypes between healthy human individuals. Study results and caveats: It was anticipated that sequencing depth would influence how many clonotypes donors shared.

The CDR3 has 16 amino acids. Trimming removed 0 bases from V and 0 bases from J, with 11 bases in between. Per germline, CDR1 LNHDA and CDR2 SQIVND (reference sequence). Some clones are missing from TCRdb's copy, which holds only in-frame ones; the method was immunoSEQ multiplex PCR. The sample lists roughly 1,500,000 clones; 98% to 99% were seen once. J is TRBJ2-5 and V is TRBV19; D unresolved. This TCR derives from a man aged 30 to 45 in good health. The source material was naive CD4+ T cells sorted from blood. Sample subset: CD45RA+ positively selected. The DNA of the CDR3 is TGTGCCAGTAGTATAGACCTAAGCCCCTACCAAGAGACCCAGTACTTC. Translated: CASSIDLSPYQETQYF.